The rows below give T cell receptor beta chains drawn from one sample of a study of Tregs in tolerant kidney transplant recipients. Produced via immunoSEQ multiplex PCR; TCRdb's table is partial and in-frame only. The repertoire holds 15,000 to 20,000 clones, with approximately 85% as singletons. Material: Tregs from blood. The origin of the receptors is a human donor in good health. CDR3s include the opening cysteine and the closing phenylalanine or tryptophan.

TRBJ2-1 TRBV5-1 CASSLQGAAYNEQFF
TRBJ2-1 TRBV30 CAWSRLAGGGDEQFF
TRBJ1-5 TRBV7-6 CASSLDRAQPQHF
TRBJ2-2 TRBV29-1 CSVIQGSTGELFF
TRBJ1-1 TRBV19 CASSGQINTEAFF
TRBJ1-5 TRBV30 CAWSLDSYSNQPQHF
TRBJ2-1 TRBV11-3 CASRRSGPGYNEQFF
TRBJ2-1 TRBV5-1 CASSLDLGGRDNEQFF
TRBJ1-2 TRBV7-6 CASSAGKDYGYTF
TRBJ2-3 TRBV5-1 CASTAGTSGGTDTQYF
TRBJ2-1 TRBV28 CASIPGATVYEQFF
TRBJ2-5 TRBV7-6 CASSIGIQETQYF
TRBJ1-5 TRBV7-8 CASSLDRESQPQHF
TRBJ2-1 TRBV5-1 CASSLGHGTSRAEQFF
TRBJ1-1 TRBV7-9 CASSFVGSQAFF
TRBJ1-2 TRBV7-2 CASSLAWGNYGYTF
TRBJ1-2 TRBV7-8 CASSIPGPKDGYTF
TRBJ1-3 TRBV6-1 CASVARSGNTIYF
TRBJ2-7 TRBV6-1 CASSVSYEQYF
TRBJ2-3 TRBV4-2 CASSQQAVRGTDTQYF
TRBJ2-7 TRBV6-5 CASSPSSGSYEQYF
TRBJ2-4 TRBV6-6 CASGPGYAKNIQYF
TRBJ2-2 TRBV7-2 CASSSLGGAGGGELFF
TRBJ1-1 TRBV7-9 CASSLGQGNTEAFF
TRBJ2-2 TRBV5-1 CASSLGTGGPGELFF